A selection of T cell receptor beta chains follows, all from one sample in a study of blood T cells in healthy people across ages. Each CDR3 protein is one row after TCRdb ran MiXCR on the 5' RACE reads. Of roughly 1 million distinct CDR3 sequences listed, about 25% are singletons. These records were also assigned to another study, of T cells of mothers and their children.

Sequencing input: blood. Receptor source: a girl aged 2-9 years in good health. Each CDR3 is given with its conserved first and last residue. D genes are given only for firm matches. For some rows the clone size is stated as once, few or many, or as a class when expanded; others skip it.

v_call	d_call	clone_size	j_call	cdr3_nt	cdr3_aa
TRBV10-3	.	.	TRBJ2-1	TGTGCCACCACTGAGATCGGGGGATGGAATGAGCAGTTCTTC	CATTEIGGWNEQFF
TRBV11-2	TRBD1	.	TRBJ1-2	TGTGCCAGCAGCTTAGAGCAGACAGGGTTTCGGTATGGCTACACCTTC	CASSLEQTGFRYGYTF
TRBV9	.	.	TRBJ2-7	TGTGCCAGCAGCGTCTCGGGGTTACTGGGGGACGAGCAGTACTTC	CASSVSGLLGDEQYF
TRBV20-1	TRBD2	.	TRBJ2-5	TGCAGTGCTAGCCAGGTCGCTTCGGGAGGGCCGGGGGAGACCCAGTACTTC	CSASQVASGGPGETQYF
TRBV7-9	TRBD1	few	TRBJ1-3	TGTGCCAGCAGCTTAGCACCAGGGGGGAATCCTGGAAACACCATATATTTT	CASSLAPGGNPGNTIYF
TRBV20-1	.	few	TRBJ2-3	TGCAGTGCTTCGCGGGGACCTACGTCGATTGATACGCAGTATTTT	CSASRGPTSIDTQYF
TRBV20-1	TRBD1	.	TRBJ2-2	TGCAGTGCTAGAGATCAGGGGGATTACGGGGAGCTGTTTTTT	CSARDQGDYGELFF
TRBV20-1	.	.	TRBJ1-2	TGCAGTGCAGCTAACAGGGCCCTAGGCTACACCTTC	CSAANRALGYTF
TRBV27	.	.	TRBJ2-3	TGTGCCAGCAGTCGACTCAGCACAGATACGCAGTATTTT	CASSRLSTDTQYF
TRBV10-2	.	.	TRBJ2-1	TGCGCCAGCAGTGAGTCGGGCCTAGGAGTGGGAGAGCAGTTCTTC	CASSESGLGVGEQFF
TRBV5-1	TRBD2	many	TRBJ2-1	TGCGCCAGCAGCTTGGGACTAGCGGGAGTCAATGAGCAGTTCTTC	CASSLGLAGVNEQFF
TRBV10-3	TRBD2	few	TRBJ2-5	TGTGCCATCAGTGGAGCGGGAGCGGCAGAGACCCAGTACTTC	CAISGAGAAETQYF
TRBV24-1	.	few	TRBJ2-1	TGTGCCACCAGTGATTTGGGGGTCACCAGTGAGCAGTTCTTC	CATSDLGVTSEQFF
TRBV7-2	TRBD1	.	TRBJ2-6	TGTGCCAGCAGCCTCAGGACAGGGGGCACCTCTGGGGCCAACGTCCTGACTTTC	CASSLRTGGTSGANVLTF
TRBV5-1	TRBD1	.	TRBJ1-1	TGCGCCAGCAGCTTGGAGGGACAGGGCACTGAAGCTTTCTTT	CASSLEGQGTEAFF
TRBV7-9	.	.	TRBJ2-1	TGTGCCAGCAGCTCGCCTTTAAATGAGCAGTTCTTC	CASSSPLNEQFF
TRBV11-2	TRBD1	few	TRBJ2-1	TGTGCCAGCAGCAAAATCCAGGGGGCCAGGAGAAATGAGCAGTTCTTC	CASSKIQGARRNEQFF
TRBV19	.	.	TRBJ1-5	TGTGCCAGTAGTATGACTGGGGAGGATGCTCAGCCCCAGCATTTT	CASSMTGEDAQPQHF
TRBV10-3	TRBD2	.	TRBJ2-7	TGTGCCATCGGCGGGACTAGCGGATCTTCGGCCTACGAGCAGTACTTC	CAIGGTSGSSAYEQYF
TRBV7-9	.	many	TRBJ1-4	TGTGCCAGCAGCTTAGGGGGAAATGAAAAACTGTTTTTT	CASSLGGNEKLFF
TRBV6-2/TRBV6-3	.	.	TRBJ1-5	TGTGCCAGCAGTTGGGTCAGGAAAAATCAGCCCCAGCATTTT	CASSWVRKNQPQHF
TRBV10-3	.	.	TRBJ2-3	TGTGCCATCAGCCGACGGATATACACAGATACGCAGTATTTT	CAISRRIYTDTQYF
TRBV20-1	.	few	TRBJ2-7	TGCAGTGCTAGAGATCCCCGCCTATCCTACGAGCAGTACTTC	CSARDPRLSYEQYF
TRBV25-1	.	.	TRBJ1-2	TGTGCCAGCAACTCAGGGAAAGGCTACACCTTC	CASNSGKGYTF
TRBV7-9	TRBD1	.	TRBJ1-2	TGTGCCAGCAGCCTTTCGGGACAGGGGCTTGACTATGGCTACACCTTC	CASSLSGQGLDYGYTF
TRBV5-1	.	.	TRBJ2-7	TGCGCCAGCAGCCCGGACAGCCTTGTGGAGCAGTACTTC	CASSPDSLVEQYF
TRBV5-1	TRBD1	.	TRBJ1-2	TGCGCCAGCAGCTGGGACAGGCAATATGGCTGCACCTTC	CASSWDRQYGCTF
TRBV11-3	TRBD1	.	TRBJ1-4	TGTGCCAGCAGCTTATTAACAGGGGGGCAGGAAAAACTGTTTTTT	CASSLLTGGQEKLFF
TRBV13	.	.	TRBJ2-1	TGTGCCAGCAGCTTTGGCTCCCGGAGCTCCTACAATGAGCAGTTCTTC	CASSFGSRSSYNEQFF
TRBV12-3/TRBV12-4	.	.	TRBJ1-1	TGTGCCAGCAGTTTACTTGGGTCAAGGGCTGAAGCTTTCTTT	CASSLLGSRAEAFF
TRBV9	.	.	TRBJ1-4	TGTGCCAGCAGTGGCAGGGATAACGGGGTTGAAAAACTGTTTTTT	CASSGRDNGVEKLFF
TRBV20-1	TRBD2	.	TRBJ2-7	TGCAGTGCTATGGCTAGCGGGAGTGGATACGAGCAGTACTTC	CSAMASGSGYEQYF
TRBV27	TRBD1	.	TRBJ1-2	TGTGCCAGCAGTCTACGCAGGACCGTAACAGGGGTCGGAGGCTACACCTTC	CASSLRRTVTGVGGYTF
TRBV12-3/TRBV12-4	.	.	TRBJ1-6	TGTGCCAGCAGTTTGGGGGGGGCGAATTCACCCCTCCACTTT	CASSLGGANSPLHF
TRBV5-5	.	.	TRBJ2-5	TGTGCCAGCAGCTATGGGGGGCTAGAGACCCAGTACTTC	CASSYGGLETQYF
TRBV7-3	TRBD1	.	TRBJ1-4	TGTGCCAGCAGCTTAAATCAAGGGGGACAGCCTAATGAAAAACTGTTTTTT	CASSLNQGGQPNEKLFF
TRBV29-1	.	few	TRBJ2-1	TGCAGCGTTGCTGAAAGCTCCTACAATGAGCAGTTCTTC	CSVAESSYNEQFF
TRBV6-2/TRBV6-3	TRBD2	few	TRBJ2-1	TGTGCCAGCAGTTACCTAGCGGGGGGGCAGGGGCAGTTCTTC	CASSYLAGGQGQFF
TRBV24-1	.	.	TRBJ1-1	TGTGCCACCAGTGATTTGCGAAATGAGGGCACTGAAGCTTTCTTT	CATSDLRNEGTEAFF
TRBV3-1	TRBD1	few	TRBJ1-4	TGTGCCAGCAGCCCATTTGCCGGGACAGTTAATGAAAAACTGTTTTTT	CASSPFAGTVNEKLFF
TRBV12-3/TRBV12-4	.	.	TRBJ2-3	TGTGCCAGCAGTTTTCCCCCGAAGGCAGATACGCAGTATTTT	CASSFPPKADTQYF
TRBV25-1	.	few	TRBJ2-1	TGTGCCAGCAGTGATGGGGTTGAGCAGTTCTTC	CASSDGVEQFF
TRBV29-1	TRBD1	.	TRBJ1-1	TGCAGCGTTGAAGACCTCTCCCAGACAGGGGGGAACACTGAAGCTTTCTTT	CSVEDLSQTGGNTEAFF
TRBV4-2	.	few	TRBJ1-4	TGTGCCAGCGGCGGGGCGGGCGCCGAAAAACTGTTTTTT	CASGGAGAEKLFF
TRBV4-2	TRBD1	.	TRBJ1-4	TGTGCCAGCAGCCAAGATGGGACAGGGCTCACTAATGAAAAACTGTTTTTT	CASSQDGTGLTNEKLFF
TRBV20-1	TRBD2	.	TRBJ2-1	TGCAGTACTCGGGAGGGCCCGTACAATGAGCAGTTCTTC	CSTREGPYNEQFF
TRBV20-1	TRBD2	.	TRBJ2-3	TGCAGTGCTGTTAATAGCGGGGGGCGCACAGATACGCAGTATTTT	CSAVNSGGRTDTQYF